A selection of T cell receptor beta chains follows, all from one sample in a study of tumor-infiltrating lymphocytes in localized non-small cell lung cancer. Measured with immunoSEQ multiplex PCR; TCRdb has only the in-frame clones, and not every one. The sample holds about 12,000 clones; approximately 83% are singletons and the top ten take around 3.7%. Sequenced: uninvolved lung tissue not adjacent to the tumor. Receptors were obtained from a human donor with non-small cell lung cancer. The CDR3 runs from the conserved cysteine through the conserved F or W. The D gene is left open where the match is weak. Part of the rows lack a size; the others show once, few, many or a class for expanded clones.

V	D	size	J	CDR3	DNA
TRBV5-1	TRBD2	-	TRBJ2-3	CASSLGTSGSGPDTQYF	TGCGCCAGCAGCTTGGGGACTAGCGGGAGCGGGCCAGATACGCAGTATTTT
TRBV27	TRBD2	-	TRBJ2-1	CASSPILAVSSYNEQFF	TGTGCCAGCAGTCCCATACTAGCGGTTAGCTCCTACAATGAGCAGTTCTTC
TRBV6-1	TRBD1	-	TRBJ2-7	CASSHLRTGSEQYF	TGTGCCAGCAGTCATCTCCGGACAGGGTCCGAGCAGTACTTC
TRBV10-1	-	-	TRBJ1-2	CASSERTHYGYTF	TGCGCCAGCAGTGAAAGGACGCACTATGGCTACACCTTC
TRBV7-2	-	-	TRBJ2-3	CASSLGGVGADTQYF	TGTGCCAGCAGCTTAGGGGGGGTAGGGGCAGATACGCAGTATTTT
TRBV11-2	TRBD1	-	TRBJ2-7	CASSPDRGREQYF	TGTGCCAGCAGCCCCGACAGGGGGAGAGAGCAGTACTTC
TRBV6-4	-	-	TRBJ2-3	CASSAGTSTDTQYF	TGTGCCAGCAGTGCCGGGACTAGCACAGATACGCAGTATTTT
TRBV10-3	TRBD2	-	TRBJ2-7	CAISGDGRALEQYF	TGTGCCATCAGTGGTGACGGGAGGGCCCTCGAGCAGTACTTC
TRBV5-1	-	-	TRBJ2-3	CASGLRDPSRDTQYF	TGCGCCAGCGGCCTCCGGGACCCGTCCAGAGATACGCAGTATTTT
TRBV10-1	TRBD2	-	TRBJ2-1	CASSGGLAGGPWSEQFF	TGCGCCAGCAGTGGGGGACTAGCGGGAGGGCCGTGGAGTGAGCAGTTCTTC
TRBV20-1	-	-	TRBJ2-7	CSAQEGNEQYF	TGCAGTGCTCAAGAGGGGAACGAGCAGTACTTC
TRBV6-6	-	-	TRBJ2-3	CASSTYRDTQYF	TGTGCCAGCAGTACATACAGAGATACGCAGTATTTT
TRBV6-1	TRBD1	-	TRBJ1-1	CASSAQGADTEAFF	TGTGCCAGCAGTGCACAGGGGGCGGACACTGAAGCTTTCTTT
TRBV7-2	-	-	TRBJ1-5	CASAHFRDGNQPQHF	TGTGCCAGCGCTCACTTCCGGGACGGCAATCAGCCCCAGCATTTT
TRBV9	-	-	TRBJ2-3	CASSVGAGPSDTQYF	TGTGCCAGCAGCGTAGGTGCGGGGCCCTCAGATACGCAGTATTTT
TRBV6-1	-	-	TRBJ2-2	CASSVPPSGELFF	TGTGCCAGCAGTGTTCCCCCCTCCGGGGAGCTGTTTTTT
TRBV5-1	-	-	TRBJ1-1	CASSLVPGRWDTEAFF	TGCGCCAGCAGCTTGGTGCCGGGTAGGTGGGACACTGAAGCTTTCTTT
TRBV10-2	-	-	TRBJ1-2	CASRVGDDGYTF	TGCGCCAGCAGAGTGGGGGACGATGGCTACACCTTC
TRBV7-2	TRBD1	-	TRBJ2-4	CASGPGQGKNIQYF	TGTGCCAGCGGCCCAGGACAGGGTAAAAACATTCAGTACTTC
TRBV30	-	-	TRBJ2-1	CAWSVRPLGNEQFF	TGTGCCTGGAGTGTAAGGCCCCTTGGGAATGAGCAGTTCTTC
TRBV30	TRBD1	-	TRBJ1-4	CAGTGNHHEKLFF	TGTGCCGGGACAGGGAATCACCATGAAAAACTGTTTTTT
TRBV2	-	once	TRBJ1-5	CASREQGLAQPQHF	TGTGCCAGCAGAGAACAGGGTCTGGCTCAGCCCCAGCATTTT
TRBV5-1	-	-	TRBJ1-6	CASTRSGASEDSPLHF	TGCGCCAGCACCCGTTCGGGGGCCTCGGAGGATTCACCCCTCCACTTT
TRBV12-5	-	-	TRBJ1-3	CASGLGSSSGNTIYF	TGTGCTAGTGGTTTGGGCAGTAGCTCTGGAAACACCATATATTTT
TRBV28	-	-	TRBJ2-5	CASSSWTEKETQYF	TGTGCCAGCAGTTCCTGGACGGAGAAAGAGACCCAGTACTTC
TRBV5-6	-	-	TRBJ2-5	CASSWQGPGETQYF	TGTGCCAGCAGCTGGCAGGGGCCGGGAGAGACCCAGTACTTC
TRBV5-1	-	-	TRBJ2-5	CASSLDETQYF	TGCGCCAGCAGCTTGGACGAGACCCAGTACTTC
TRBV28	-	-	TRBJ1-2	CASSFDSNYGYTF	TGTGCCAGCAGTTTCGACAGCAACTATGGCTACACCTTC
TRBV5-1	TRBD1	-	TRBJ1-1	CASSLTGGLSEAFF	TGCGCCAGCAGCCTGACAGGGGGGCTTTCCGAAGCTTTCTTT
TRBV11-2	-	-	TRBJ2-2	CASSEEAGELFF	TGTGCCAGCAGCGAGGAGGCCGGGGAGCTGTTTTTT
TRBV28	TRBD1	-	TRBJ1-1	CASSSGTVGEAFF	TGTGCCAGCAGTTCCGGGACAGTCGGTGAAGCTTTCTTT
TRBV2	-	-	TRBJ1-2	CASITTVSGGYTF	TGTGCCAGCATTACAACGGTCAGCGGGGGCTACACCTTC
TRBV7-9	TRBD1	-	TRBJ2-2	CASSIKPGGRSNTGELFF	TGTGCCAGCAGCATCAAACCAGGGGGCCGAAGTAACACCGGGGAGCTGTTTTTT
TRBV2	-	few	TRBJ1-2	CASSTRGDYGYTF	TGTGCCAGCAGCACTCGGGGGGACTATGGCTACACCTTC
TRBV7-9	-	-	TRBJ2-7	CASSQGNNEQYF	TGTGCCAGCAGCCAGGGGAACAACGAGCAGTACTTC
TRBV2	-	-	TRBJ2-4	CASSVGTRGDIQYF	TGTGCCAGCAGTGTTGGAACTCGAGGGGACATTCAGTACTTC
TRBV11-3	-	-	TRBJ2-5	CASSLEGETQYF	TGTGCCAGCAGCTTAGAAGGCGAGACCCAGTACTTC
TRBV6-6	-	once	TRBJ1-1	CASSPARGAEAFF	TGTGCCAGCAGCCCAGCCAGGGGCGCTGAAGCTTTCTTT
TRBV7-6	-	-	TRBJ2-3	CASSLRDTQYF	TGTGCCAGCAGCTTACGAGATACGCAGTATTTT
TRBV2	-	-	TRBJ2-1	CASSGYDEQFF	TGTGCCAGCAGTGGGTATGATGAGCAGTTCTTC
TRBV27	-	-	TRBJ1-6	CASSPRRGKDSPLHF	TGTGCCAGCAGTCCCCGGCGAGGGAAGGATTCACCCCTCCACTTT
TRBV30	-	few	TRBJ2-3	CAWSFSETDTQYF	TGTGCCTGGAGTTTTTCAGAAACAGATACGCAGTATTTT
TRBV29-1	-	-	TRBJ1-2	CSVATQGITNYGYTF	TGCAGCGTTGCTACGCAGGGTATTACTAACTATGGCTACACCTTC
TRBV30	TRBD2	-	TRBJ2-1	CAFDPGLAVREQFF	TGTGCCTTCGATCCGGGACTAGCGGTTCGCGAGCAGTTCTTC